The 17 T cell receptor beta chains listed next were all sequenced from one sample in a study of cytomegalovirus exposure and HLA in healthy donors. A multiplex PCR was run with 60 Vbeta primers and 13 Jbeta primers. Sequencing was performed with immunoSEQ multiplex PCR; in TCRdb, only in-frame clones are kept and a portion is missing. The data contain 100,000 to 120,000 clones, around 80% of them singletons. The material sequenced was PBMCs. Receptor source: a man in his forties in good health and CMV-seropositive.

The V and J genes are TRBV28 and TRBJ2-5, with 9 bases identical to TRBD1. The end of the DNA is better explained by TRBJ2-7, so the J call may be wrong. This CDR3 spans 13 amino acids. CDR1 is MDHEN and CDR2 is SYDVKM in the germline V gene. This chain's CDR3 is CAIMGQGSYEQYF. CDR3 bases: TGTGCCATCATGGGACAGGGCTCCTACGAGCAGTACTTC.

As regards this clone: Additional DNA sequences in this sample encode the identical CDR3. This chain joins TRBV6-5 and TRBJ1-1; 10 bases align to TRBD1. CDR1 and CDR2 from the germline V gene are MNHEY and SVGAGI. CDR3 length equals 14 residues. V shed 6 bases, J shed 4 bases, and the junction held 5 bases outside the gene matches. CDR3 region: CASRPWTGGTEAFF. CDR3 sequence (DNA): TGTGCCAGCAGACCGTGGACAGGGGGCACTGAAGCTTTCTTT.

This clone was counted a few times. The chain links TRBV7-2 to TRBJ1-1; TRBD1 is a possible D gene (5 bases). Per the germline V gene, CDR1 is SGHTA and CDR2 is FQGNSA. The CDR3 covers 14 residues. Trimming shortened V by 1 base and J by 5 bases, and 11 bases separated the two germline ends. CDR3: CASSLGGVKTEAFF. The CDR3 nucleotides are TGTGCCAGCAGCTTAGGGGGGGTTAAGACTGAAGCTTTCTTT.

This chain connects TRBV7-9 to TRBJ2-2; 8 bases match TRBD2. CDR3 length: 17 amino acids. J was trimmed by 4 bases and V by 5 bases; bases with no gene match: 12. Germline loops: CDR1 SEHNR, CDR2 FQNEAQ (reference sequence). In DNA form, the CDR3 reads TGTGCCAGCAGCCCTCGACCCCCGGGAGGGGGCACCGGGGAGCTGTTTTTT. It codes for CASSPRPPGGGTGELFF. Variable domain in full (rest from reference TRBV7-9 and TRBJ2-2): DTGVSQNPRHKITKRGQNVTFRCDPISEHNRLYWYRQTLGQGPEFLTYFQNEAQLEKSRLLSDRFSAERPKGSFSTLEIQRTEQGDSAMYLCASSPRPPGGGTGELFFGEGSRLTVL.

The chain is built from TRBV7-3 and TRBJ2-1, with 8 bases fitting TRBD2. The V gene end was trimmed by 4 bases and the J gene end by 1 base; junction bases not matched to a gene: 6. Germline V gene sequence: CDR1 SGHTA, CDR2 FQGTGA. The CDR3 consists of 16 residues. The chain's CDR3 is CASSSAGTRSYNEQFF. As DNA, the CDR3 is TGTGCCAGCAGCTCCGCCGGGACTAGATCCTACAATGAGCAGTTCTTC. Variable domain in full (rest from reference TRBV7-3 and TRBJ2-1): GAGVSQTPSNKVTEKGKYVELRCDPISGHTALYWYRQSLGQGPEFLIYFQGTGAADDSGLPNDRFFAVRPEGSVSTLKIQRTERGDSAVYLCASSSAGTRSYNEQFFGPGTRLTVL.

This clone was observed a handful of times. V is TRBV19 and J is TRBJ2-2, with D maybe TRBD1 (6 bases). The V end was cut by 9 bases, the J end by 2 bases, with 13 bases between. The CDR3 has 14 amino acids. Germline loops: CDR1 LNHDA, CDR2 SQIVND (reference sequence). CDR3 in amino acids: CASLQGINTGELFF. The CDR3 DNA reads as TGTGCCAGCCTACAGGGTATAAACACCGGGGAGCTGTTTTTT.

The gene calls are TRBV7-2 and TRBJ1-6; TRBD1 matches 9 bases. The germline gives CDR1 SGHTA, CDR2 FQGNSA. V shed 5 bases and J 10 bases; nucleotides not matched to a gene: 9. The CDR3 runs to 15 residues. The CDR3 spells CASSGGQGTKSPLHF. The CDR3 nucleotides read TGTGCCAGCAGCGGTGGACAGGGGACCAAATCACCCCTCCACTTT.

CDR3 protein: CASSSGQGEKLFF. CDR3 DNA sequence: TGTGCCAGCAGCTCGGGACAGGGGGAAAAACTGTTTTTT. The V and J genes are TRBV7-9 and TRBJ1-4; 10 nucleotides match TRBD1. The germline V gene has CDR1 SEHNR and CDR2 FQNEAQ (reference sequence). The CDR3 extends over 13 amino acids. The trim removed 4 bases at V and 8 bases at J, leaving 1 base unmatched.

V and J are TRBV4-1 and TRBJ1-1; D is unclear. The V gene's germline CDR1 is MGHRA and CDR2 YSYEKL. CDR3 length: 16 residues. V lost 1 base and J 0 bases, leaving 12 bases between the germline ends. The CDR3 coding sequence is TGCGCCAGCAGCCAAGCCGCGGAGGGCCTGAACACTGAAGCTTTCTTT. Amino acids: CASSQAAEGLNTEAFF.

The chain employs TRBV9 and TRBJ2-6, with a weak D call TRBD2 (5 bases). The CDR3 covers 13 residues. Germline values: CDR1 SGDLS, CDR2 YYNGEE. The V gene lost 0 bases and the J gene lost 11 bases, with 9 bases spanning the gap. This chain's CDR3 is CASSVGSEDVLTF. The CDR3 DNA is TGTGCCAGCAGCGTAGGGTCGGAGGACGTCCTGACTTTC.

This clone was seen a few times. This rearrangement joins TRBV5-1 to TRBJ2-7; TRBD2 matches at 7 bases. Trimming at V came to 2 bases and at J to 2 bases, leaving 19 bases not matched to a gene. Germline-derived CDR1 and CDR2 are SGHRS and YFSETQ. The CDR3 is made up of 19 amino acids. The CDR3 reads CASSFGPGLSPGLTYEQYF. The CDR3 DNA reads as TGCGCCAGCAGCTTTGGACCGGGACTATCACCGGGCCTTACCTACGAGCAGTACTTC.

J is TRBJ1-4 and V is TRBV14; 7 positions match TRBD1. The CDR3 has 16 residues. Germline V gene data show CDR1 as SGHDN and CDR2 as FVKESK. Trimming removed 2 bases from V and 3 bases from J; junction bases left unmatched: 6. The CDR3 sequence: CASSQITQGSNEKLFF. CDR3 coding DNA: TGTGCCAGCAGCCAAATAACACAGGGGTCTAATGAAAAACTGTTTTTT.

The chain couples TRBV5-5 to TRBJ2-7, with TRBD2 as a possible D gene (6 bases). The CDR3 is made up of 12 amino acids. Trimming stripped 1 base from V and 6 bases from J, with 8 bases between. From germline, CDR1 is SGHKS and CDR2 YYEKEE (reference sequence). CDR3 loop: CASSLPGGEQYF. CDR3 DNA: TGTGCCAGCAGCTTGCCCGGGGGCGAGCAGTACTTC.

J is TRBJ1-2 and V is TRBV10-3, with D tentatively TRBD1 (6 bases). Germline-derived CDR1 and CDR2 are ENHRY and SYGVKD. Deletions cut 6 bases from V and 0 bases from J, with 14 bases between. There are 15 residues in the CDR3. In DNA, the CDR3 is TGTGCCATCAGCGTAAACAGGGAAGCTAACTATGGCTACACCTTC. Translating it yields CAISVNREANYGYTF.

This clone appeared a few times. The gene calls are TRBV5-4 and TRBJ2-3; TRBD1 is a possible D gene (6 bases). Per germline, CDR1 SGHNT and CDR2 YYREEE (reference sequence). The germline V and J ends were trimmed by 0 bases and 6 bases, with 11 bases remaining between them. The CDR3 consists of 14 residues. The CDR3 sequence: CASSLARRGDTQYF. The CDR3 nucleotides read TGTGCCAGCAGCTTGGCCCGCAGGGGCGATACGCAGTATTTT.

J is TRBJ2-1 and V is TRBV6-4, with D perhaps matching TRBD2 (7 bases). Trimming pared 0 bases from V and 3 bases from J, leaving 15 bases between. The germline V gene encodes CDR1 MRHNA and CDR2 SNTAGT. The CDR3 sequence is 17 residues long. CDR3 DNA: TGTGCCAGCAGTGACTCGACTCGAGGGGGGGACTACAATGAGCAGTTCTTC. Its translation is CASSDSTRGGDYNEQFF.

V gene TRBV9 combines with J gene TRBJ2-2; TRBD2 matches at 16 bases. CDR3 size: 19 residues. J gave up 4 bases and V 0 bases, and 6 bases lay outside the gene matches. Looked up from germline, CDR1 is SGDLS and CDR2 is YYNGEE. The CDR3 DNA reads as TGTGCCAGCAGCGTAGGGGGACTAGCGGGGGGGCGGAGCACCGGGGAGCTGTTTTTT. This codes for CASSVGGLAGGRSTGELFF.